This passage covers 9 T cell receptor beta chains from one sample sequenced in a study of T cell responses to AZD1222 COVID-19 vaccine. This table comes from immunoSEQ multiplex PCR, and its TCRdb copy is limited to in-frame clones, with some not included. This sample has about 160,000 clones, with 80% to 90% found just once. The sample in question was peripheral blood, obtained on day 0 of AZD1222 vaccination. The source of these receptors is an adult in good health.

The chain is built from TRBV15 and TRBJ2-5; TRBD1 matches 9 bases. Germline loops: CDR1 LNHNV, CDR2 YYDKDF (reference sequence). There are 13 residues in the CDR3. J gave up 3 bases and V 11 bases, and 7 bases lay outside the gene matches. CDR3 amino acids: CAARGQGKETQYF. The CDR3 coding sequence is TGTGCCGCCCGGGGACAGGGAAAAGAGACCCAGTACTTC.

This clone occurred a few times. This chain uses TRBV2 with TRBJ1-6; D ambiguous. V dropped 6 bases and J dropped 10 bases, with 10 bases sitting between them. CDR3 length: 12 residues. Germline V gene lookup returns CDR1 SNHLY and CDR2 FYNNEI. CDR3 in amino acids: CASSVLGSPLHF. The CDR3 DNA follows: TGTGCCAGCAGCGTACTGGGGTCACCCCTCCACTTT.

The rearrangement links TRBV4-1 to TRBJ2-3; D remains ambiguous. This CDR3 is 15 amino acids long. V gave up 0 bases and J gave up 0 bases, with 7 bases separating them. Germline CDR1 and CDR2: MGHRA and YSYEKL. The CDR3 here is CASSQDSRSTDTQYF. CDR3 in DNA: TGCGCCAGCAGCCAAGACAGTCGTAGCACAGATACGCAGTATTTT.

This sequence joins TRBV2 and TRBJ2-6, with 7 bases fitting TRBD1. V trimming: 6 bases; J trimming: 3 bases; junction bases outside the gene matches: 8. The CDR3 runs to 16 residues. Germline V CDR1 and CDR2: SNHLY, FYNNEI. CDR3 coding DNA: TGTGCCAGCAGAAAACCAACAGGGGATGGGGCCAACGTCCTGACTTTC. It translates to CASRKPTGDGANVLTF.

The count of this clone is one. V and J are TRBV4-2 and TRBJ1-2; TRBD1 is a possible D gene (6 bases). The CDR3 loop spans 16 amino acids. Trimming removed 0 bases at V and 3 bases at J, with 14 bases between. CDR1 LGHNA and CDR2 YNFKEQ come from the germline V gene. CDR3 DNA sequence: TGTGCCAGCAGCCAAGATTCACAGGGCAGTGACTATGGCTACACCTTC. Its protein is CASSQDSQGSDYGYTF.

The chain uses TRBV6-4 and TRBJ1-2; D is uncertain. Germline V CDR1 and CDR2: MRHNA, SNTAGT. Trimming shortened V by 6 bases and J by 8 bases, and 13 bases separated the two germline ends. The CDR3 sequence is 12 residues long. The CDR3 sequence: CASSKGEGGYTF. The CDR3 region has the DNA TGTGCCAGCAGCAAGGGAGAGGGCGGCTACACCTTC.

The chain uses TRBV19 and TRBJ1-4; a possible D gene is TRBD1 (5 bases). Looked up from germline, CDR1 is LNHDA and CDR2 is SQIVND (reference sequence). Trimming removed 6 bases from V and 5 bases from J, with 13 bases in between. The CDR3 contains 14 residues. The CDR3 coding sequence is TGTGCCAGTAGCGGACGGGGCCGGAATGAAAAACTGTTTTTT. Translated, it gives CASSGRGRNEKLFF.

The chain couples TRBV5-8 to TRBJ1-3, with 8 bases that match TRBD1. The CDR3 length is 15 residues. Germline values: CDR1 SGHTS, CDR2 YDEGEE. V lost 5 bases, J lost 3 bases, and 7 bases stayed unmatched. CDR3 sequence reads: CASRKQGAGGNTIYF. In nucleotides, the CDR3 is TGTGCCAGCAGAAAGCAGGGGGCAGGTGGAAACACCATATATTTT.

The CDR3 DNA is TGCGCCAGCAGCCAAGATCCTGCCGGGACAGGGGGAGAGACCCAGTACTTC. Translating it yields CASSQDPAGTGGETQYF. The chain is built from TRBV4-3 and TRBJ2-5, with 11 bases identical to TRBD1. The CDR3 spans 17 residues. V lost 0 bases, J lost 4 bases, and 7 bases stayed unmatched. The germline V gene encodes CDR1 LGHNA and CDR2 YSLEER.